The present entry profiles one T cell receptor (beta chain) with its context. No antigen is known for it. A much larger clone lies a single base off, so this may be a read error. The data derive from a study of Graves' ophthalmopathy and Graves' hyperthyroidism. Broader study findings: With 70.59% sensitivity and approximately 72% specificity, the model predicted ophthalmopathy progression.

RNA transcripts yielded amplified TCR beta CDR3 regions. HTBI-primed first-round RT-PCR preceded second-round multiplex PCR. TCRdb itself ran the multiplex PCR reads through MiXCR, one entry per CDR3 protein. In the table there are 650,000 to 900,000 distinct CDR3 sequences, around 40% of which are singletons. Establishment of the diagnosis relied upon clinical symptoms, serum thyroxine, TRAb, thyroid ultrasound and orbital computed tomography. The sample comprised peripheral blood. The sequence derives from an adult man with Graves' ophthalmopathy.

The CDR3 spells CNVGNRDREFSGANVLTF. The CDR3 DNA is TGCAACGTTGGCAACCGGGACAGGGAGTTCTCTGGGGCCAACGTCCTGACTTTC. The rearrangement joins TRBV29-1 to TRBJ2-6; the match to TRBD1 covers 9 bases. This CDR3 has 18 residues. Germline CDR1 SQVTM, CDR2 ANQGSEA.